This T cell receptor (beta chain) was obtained from a study of shared clonotypes between healthy human individuals. Libraries were prepared by immunoSEQ multiplex PCR; TCRdb keeps only in-frame clonotypes and omits some of them. Of about 2.2 million clones detected, over 85% appear once; the ten largest clones hold under 2%. Germline loops: CDR1 MNHNS, CDR2 SASEGT. This CDR3 is built from 11 residues. Regarding the study as a whole: Larger estimated richness was generally recorded for naive subsets relative to memory subsets. Generation of non-shared clonotypes was less probable than generation of clonotypes shared by all four donors.

Concerning this clone: The antigen remains undetermined. At one end the junction does not follow the germline gene, possibly because of a read error.

Naive CD8 populations comprised CD45RO-negative cells positively selected for CCR7, excluding terminally differentiated effector memory CD45RA+ cells. This TCR was recovered from a man younger than 30 in good health. Some clones in this sample may be carry-over from other donors' samples. The chain recombines TRBV6-1 with TRBJ2-2; no definite D call. The sequencing input was naive CD8+ T cells from PBMCs. CDR3 sequence (DNA): TGTGCCACCAGTCATTCCGGGGAGCTGTTTTTT. Translated: CATSHSGELFF.